Listed below are T cell receptor beta chains from one sample, sequenced in a study of blood T cell repertoires in COVID-19. Sequenced by immunoSEQ multiplex PCR; TCRdb stores in-frame clones only, minus some. The sample includes some 300,000 clones, about 82% seen only once; the top ten take 4.1%. Sequenced: peripheral blood. These receptor sequences come from a woman aged 45 to 65 with active or convalescent COVID-19. Both conserved end residues are part of each CDR3. D genes are given only for firm matches. Size is omitted from some rows. Given values are once, few, many or a class for expanded clones.

J,V,size,D,CDR3,DNA
TRBJ1-1,TRBV12-3/TRBV12-4,-,TRBD1,CASSQGALTEAFF,TGTGCCAGCAGTCAGGGGGCTTTAACTGAAGCTTTCTTT
TRBJ1-1,TRBV5-1,-,-,CASSLDGGAAEAFF,TGCGCCAGCAGCTTGGACGGGGGAGCGGCTGAAGCTTTCTTT
TRBJ2-2,TRBV7-2,-,-,CASSFTVNTGELFF,TGTGCCAGCAGCTTCACAGTGAACACCGGGGAGCTGTTTTTT
TRBJ1-1,TRBV5-5,-,TRBD1,CASSPQTGLNTEAFF,TGTGCCAGCAGCCCGCAGACAGGGTTGAACACTGAAGCTTTCTTT
TRBJ2-1,TRBV7-6,-,-,CASSLAGMEAQFF,TGTGCCAGCAGCTTAGCGGGGATGGAGGCGCAGTTCTTC
TRBJ2-7,TRBV15,-,-,CATSRKDSPRQYF,TGTGCCACCAGCAGAAAAGACAGTCCCCGGCAGTACTTC
TRBJ2-7,TRBV6-7,-,TRBD1,CASTHRGRLSSYEQYF,TGTGCCAGCACCCACAGGGGGAGACTAAGCTCCTACGAGCAGTACTTC
TRBJ2-7,TRBV9,-,-,CASSVGQASYEQYF,TGTGCCAGCAGCGTAGGTCAGGCCTCCTACGAGCAGTACTTC
TRBJ2-3,TRBV28,-,TRBD2,CASSLTAGGPTDTQYF,TGTGCCAGCAGTTTGACGGCGGGAGGGCCTACAGATACGCAGTATTTT
TRBJ1-4,TRBV5-1,-,-,CASSLTVATNEKLFF,TGCGCCAGCAGCTTGACGGTCGCAACTAATGAAAAACTGTTTTTT
TRBJ1-4,TRBV7-6,-,-,CASSPTGPFIEKLFF,TGTGCCAGCAGCCCCACAGGGCCCTTCATTGAAAAACTGTTTTTT
TRBJ2-3,TRBV5-1,-,TRBD2,CASSLAGTSGKDTQYF,TGCGCCAGCAGCTTGGCTGGGACTAGCGGGAAAGATACGCAGTATTTT
TRBJ2-1,TRBV24-1,-,TRBD2,CATRAPGLAGTGEQFF,TGTGCCACCAGGGCCCCGGGACTAGCGGGAACTGGTGAGCAGTTCTTC
TRBJ2-1,TRBV5-1,-,TRBD2,CASSLERGGKNEQFF,TGCGCCAGCAGCTTGGAGCGGGGGGGAAAGAATGAGCAGTTCTTC
TRBJ2-5,TRBV5-6,many,TRBD2,CASSRRTLGGETQYF,TGTGCCAGCAGCCGTAGGACTCTGGGGGGGGAGACCCAGTACTTC
TRBJ2-3,TRBV7-2,once,-,CASSLVGGSTDTQYF,TGTGCCAGCAGCTTAGTGGGCGGGAGCACAGATACGCAGTATTTT
TRBJ1-2,TRBV28,-,TRBD1,CASSPYRGVSYGYTF,TGTGCCAGCAGTCCCTACAGGGGAGTGAGCTATGGCTACACCTTC
TRBJ2-7,TRBV27,once,-,CASSLVEGYEQYF,TGTGCCAGCAGTTTGGTGGAGGGTTACGAGCAGTACTTC
TRBJ2-3,TRBV11-3,-,TRBD2,CASSSGLGGDTQYF,TGTGCCAGCAGCTCGGGACTAGGGGGAGATACGCAGTATTTT
TRBJ1-2,TRBV19,-,-,CASSPQGYGYTF,TGTGCCAGTAGCCCACAGGGATATGGCTACACCTTC
TRBJ2-1,TRBV7-8,once,TRBD2,CASLNGASGRIEQFF,TGTGCCAGCTTAAACGGGGCTAGCGGGAGGATAGAGCAGTTCTTC
TRBJ2-2,TRBV5-6,-,TRBD2,CASSPGGTSGGTGELFF,TGTGCCAGCAGCCCCGGGGGGACTAGCGGGGGCACCGGGGAGCTGTTTTTT
TRBJ2-2,TRBV2,-,TRBD1,CASSEAPGTGTNTGELFF,TGTGCCAGCAGTGAAGCGCCAGGGACAGGGACGAACACCGGGGAGCTGTTTTTT
TRBJ2-2,TRBV19,-,-,CASSIFAGSIAGELFF,TGTGCCAGTAGTATTTTCGCAGGGTCGATAGCCGGGGAGCTGTTTTTT
TRBJ2-2,TRBV11-2,-,-,CASSSHRDSNTGELFF,TGTGCCAGCAGCTCACACCGGGACTCGAACACCGGGGAGCTGTTTTTT
TRBJ2-5,TRBV3-1/TRBV3-2,once,TRBD2,CASSPGVAGRETQYF,TGTGCCAGCAGCCCCGGGGTAGCGGGGCGGGAGACCCAGTACTTC
TRBJ1-5,TRBV7-8,-,-,CASSLSGINQPQHF,TGTGCCAGCAGCTTATCAGGGATCAATCAGCCCCAGCATTTT
TRBJ2-7,TRBV5-5,-,-,CASSPRDLAYEQYF,TGTGCCAGCAGCCCCCGGGACTTAGCGTACGAGCAGTACTTC
TRBJ1-1,TRBV2,few,TRBD1,CASSERTGVPSTEAFF,TGTGCCAGCAGTGAGCGGACAGGGGTACCCTCCACTGAAGCTTTCTTT
TRBJ1-5,TRBV3-1/TRBV3-2,-,-,CASSPRGNQPQHF,TGTGCCAGCAGCCCCCGGGGGAATCAGCCCCAGCATTTT
TRBJ2-1,TRBV7-7,-,TRBD2,CASSLAPGRLADYNEQFF,TGTGCTAGCAGCTTAGCGCCTGGTCGACTAGCGGACTACAATGAGCAGTTCTTC
TRBJ2-7,TRBV2,-,-,CASSRDRTGRDF,TGTGCCAGCAGCCGAGACAGGACGGGGAGAGACTTC
TRBJ1-5,TRBV9,-,-,CASSEGQDMQPQHF,TGTGCCAGCAGCGAGGGGCAGGACATGCAGCCCCAGCATTTT
TRBJ1-5,TRBV6-5,-,-,CASRLTRGGYQPQHF,TGTGCCAGCAGACTGACGAGGGGGGGATATCAGCCCCAGCATTTT
TRBJ2-2,TRBV19,-,-,CASRIRGANTGELFF,TGTGCCAGTCGCATCAGGGGGGCGAACACCGGGGAGCTGTTTTTT
TRBJ2-7,TRBV19,-,TRBD1,CASRARGQGGPYEQYF,TGTGCCAGTAGAGCCCGTGGACAGGGGGGACCCTACGAGCAGTACTTC
TRBJ1-4,TRBV4-2,-,-,CASSQDLIANEKLFF,TGTGCCAGCAGCCAAGATCTCATAGCTAATGAAAAACTGTTTTTT
TRBJ2-5,TRBV12-3/TRBV12-4,-,-,CASSLVQGQTQYF,TGTGCCAGCAGTTTAGTGCAGGGTCAGACCCAGTACTTC
TRBJ2-2,TRBV6-6,few,-,CASSPHLELSPSSNTGELFF,TGTGCCAGCAGTCCACATCTGGAGCTCTCCCCCTCTTCGAACACCGGGGAGCTGTTTTTT
TRBJ2-5,TRBV7-2,-,TRBD1,CASSPTSGQFMTETQYF,TGTGCCAGCAGCCCTACCTCGGGACAGTTTATGACGGAGACCCAGTACTTC
TRBJ2-1,TRBV20-1,-,TRBD1,CSASAQGQGIYNEQFF,TGCAGTGCTAGTGCACAGGGGCAGGGGATTTACAATGAGCAGTTCTTC
TRBJ2-7,TRBV2,-,-,CASSVYVPDGEQYF,TGTGCCAGCAGTGTGTATGTCCCTGACGGGGAGCAGTACTTC
TRBJ2-4,TRBV4-1,-,TRBD1,CASSQVLGQGNSRDIQYF,TGCGCCAGCAGCCAAGTCCTCGGACAGGGAAATTCGCGGGACATTCAGTACTTC
TRBJ2-7,TRBV28,few,-,CASSPPPAGNPSYEQYF,TGTGCCAGCAGTCCGCCCCCTGCGGGGAACCCCTCCTACGAGCAGTACTTC
TRBJ2-3,TRBV11-1,-,-,CASSLRVVEDTQYF,TGTGCCAGCAGCTTACGAGTGGTCGAGGATACGCAGTATTTT
TRBJ1-1,TRBV6-5,-,TRBD1,CASRRGQGTYEAFF,TGTGCCAGCAGACGGGGACAGGGGACTTATGAAGCTTTCTTT
TRBJ2-1,TRBV7-9,-,TRBD2,CASSRLAGGYNEQFF,TGTGCCAGCAGCAGACTAGCGGGAGGTTACAATGAGCAGTTCTTC
TRBJ2-7,TRBV7-9,few,-,CASSLASSNEQYF,TGTGCCAGCAGCTTAGCGTCTAGCAACGAGCAGTACTTC
TRBJ2-7,TRBV14,-,-,CASSQAFLYEQYF,TGTGCCAGCAGCCAAGCGTTTCTCTACGAGCAGTACTTC
TRBJ2-7,TRBV29-1,once,-,CSVETVQNEQYF,TGCAGCGTTGAAACAGTTCAGAACGAGCAGTACTTC
TRBJ1-6,TRBV11-1,-,TRBD1,CASSFFPGQGTSPLHF,TGTGCCAGCAGCTTCTTCCCGGGACAGGGAACTTCACCCCTCCACTTT
TRBJ1-1,TRBV5-4,-,TRBD1,CASRRTGEGLNTEAFF,TGTGCCAGCAGACGGACAGGGGAGGGACTGAACACTGAAGCTTTCTTT
TRBJ2-7,TRBV7-3,-,TRBD2,CASSLAGGADEQYF,TGTGCCAGCAGTCTAGCGGGAGGGGCGGACGAGCAGTACTTC
TRBJ2-2,TRBV7-9,-,TRBD2,CASSLFSTSAGELFF,TGTGCCAGCAGCTTATTCTCGACTAGCGCCGGGGAGCTGTTTTTT
TRBJ2-3,TRBV19,-,-,CASSIDILAGLTDTQYF,TGTGCCAGTAGTATAGATATCCTCGCGGGACTCACAGATACGCAGTATTTT
TRBJ2-1,TRBV6-6,-,TRBD2,CASSYTGLAGGNEQFF,TGTGCCAGCAGTTATACGGGACTAGCGGGAGGAAATGAGCAGTTCTTC